This T cell receptor beta chain was captured in a study of CD8 T cells in Susac syndrome. From blood CD8+ and CD4+ T cells, TCR beta sequences were generated. Recently defined diagnostic criteria classed the Susac syndrome patients as definite or probable. RNA was extracted with the RNeasy kit, and a quantity of roughly 0.5 to 1 ug was reverse transcribed using random hexamers. The authors amplified TCR beta CDR3 across 54 Vbeta and 13 Jbeta using immunoSEQ multiplex PCR. TCRdb reprocessed the immunoSEQ multiplex PCR reads via MiXCR and lists one record per CDR3 protein. The data show some 200,000 distinct CDR3 sequences, 95% seen once. CDR1 is SQVTM, CDR2 ANQGSEA, per germline. CDR3 length: 12 residues. V lost 4 bases and J 12 bases, leaving 13 bases between the germline ends.

This chain connects TRBV29-1 to TRBJ1-6; D call uncertain. Material: CD4+ T cells from PBMCs. The receptor was derived from a human donor with Susac syndrome. The CDR3 reads CSVATAMGPLHF. As DNA, the CDR3 is TGCAGCGTTGCCACGGCGATGGGACCCCTCCACTTT.